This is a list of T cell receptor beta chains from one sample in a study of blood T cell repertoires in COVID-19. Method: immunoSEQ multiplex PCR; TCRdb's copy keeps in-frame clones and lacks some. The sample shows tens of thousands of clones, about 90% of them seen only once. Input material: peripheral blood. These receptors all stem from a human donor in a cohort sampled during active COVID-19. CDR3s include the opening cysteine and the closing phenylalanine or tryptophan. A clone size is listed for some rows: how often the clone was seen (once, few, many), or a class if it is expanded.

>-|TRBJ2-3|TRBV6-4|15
CASSVELGSTDTQYF
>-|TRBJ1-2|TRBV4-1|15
CASSQVRAANYGYTF
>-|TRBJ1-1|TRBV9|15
CASSVQGLRGAEAFF
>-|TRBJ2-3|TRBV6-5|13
CASAQTGTDTQYF
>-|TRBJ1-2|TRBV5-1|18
CASSLEGTGEGRGYGYTF
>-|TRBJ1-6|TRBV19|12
CASSTRNSPLHF
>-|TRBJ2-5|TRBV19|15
CASSISGGSGGTQYF
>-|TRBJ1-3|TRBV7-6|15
CASSLTGGSGNTIYF
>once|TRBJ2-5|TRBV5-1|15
CASSPPLALLETQYF
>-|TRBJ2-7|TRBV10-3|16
CAISEGTGASSYEQYF
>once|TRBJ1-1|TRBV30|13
CAWTRDLNTEAFF
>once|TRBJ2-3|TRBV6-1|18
CASSDSPSGGFSTDTQYF
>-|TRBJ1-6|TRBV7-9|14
CASSYREADSPLHF
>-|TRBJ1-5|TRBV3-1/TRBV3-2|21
CASSQECSRTDRINRNQPQHF
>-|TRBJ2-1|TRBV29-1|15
CSVDLRGDPYNEQFF
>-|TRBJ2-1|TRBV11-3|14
CASSPRNGERAQFF
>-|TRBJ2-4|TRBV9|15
CASSVGGQGENIQYF
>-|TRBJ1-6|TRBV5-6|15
CASSLRTGRHWGLHF
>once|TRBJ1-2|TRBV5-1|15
CASRVGAAALDGYTF
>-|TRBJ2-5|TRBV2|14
CASSSGGPVETQYF
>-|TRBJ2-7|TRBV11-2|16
CASSSDSRTGSYEQYF
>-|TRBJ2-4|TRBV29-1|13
CSAYRGEGNIQYF
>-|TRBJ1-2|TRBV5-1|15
CASSLVQGVEYGYTF
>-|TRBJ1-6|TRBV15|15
CATSRARTEAGPLHF
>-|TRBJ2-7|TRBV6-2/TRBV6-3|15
CASSYVATPRVEQYF
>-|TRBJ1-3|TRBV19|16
CASRHTGGTSGNTIYF
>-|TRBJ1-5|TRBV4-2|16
CASSQATTGVNQPQHF
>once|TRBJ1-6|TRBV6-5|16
CASSYFVRDGNSPLHF
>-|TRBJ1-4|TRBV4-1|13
CASSQDISEKLFF
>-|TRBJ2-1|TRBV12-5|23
CASGLFTYVAGDPSGDSYNEQFF
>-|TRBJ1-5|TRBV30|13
CAWSVSLNQPQHF
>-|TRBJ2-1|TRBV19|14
CASSIDTGYNEQFF
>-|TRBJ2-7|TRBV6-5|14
CASRPQGGSYEQYF
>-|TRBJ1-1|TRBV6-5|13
CASLNGQGPEAFF
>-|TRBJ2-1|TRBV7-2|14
CASSQGLANNEQFF
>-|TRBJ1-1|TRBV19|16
CASSPGQGPLNTEAFF
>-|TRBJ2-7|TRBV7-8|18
CASSLSFGTGVLGSEQYF
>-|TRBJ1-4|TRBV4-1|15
CASSHPRIANEKLFF
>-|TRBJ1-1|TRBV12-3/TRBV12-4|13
CASSFLYNTEAFF
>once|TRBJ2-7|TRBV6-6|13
CASQAGGAPEQYF
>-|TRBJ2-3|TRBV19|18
CASSTTSGGTASTDTQYF
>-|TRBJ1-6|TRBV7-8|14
CASSLALQGSPLHF
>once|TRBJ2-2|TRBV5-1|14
CASTSGGNTGELFF
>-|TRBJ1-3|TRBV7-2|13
CASSRDSGNTIYF
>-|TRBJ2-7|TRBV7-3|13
CASSFNRGYEQYF
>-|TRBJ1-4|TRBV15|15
CATSNLQGANEKLFF
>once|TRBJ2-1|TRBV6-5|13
CASNRLGNYEQFF
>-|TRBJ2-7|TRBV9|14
CASSVRDREDEQYF
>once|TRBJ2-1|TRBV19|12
CASSIGGSEQFF
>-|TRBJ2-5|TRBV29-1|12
CSVLSGGGTQYF